The clone carrying this TCR beta chain was counted a few times. Antigen: not known. These data are taken from a study of cytomegalovirus exposure and HLA in healthy donors. Study context: HLA-typed donors were the source of around 77 million unique TCRs held in an early data release.

Study results and limitations: Later analysis associated a missense DCLRE1C variant with TCR beta V- and J-gene trimming. The majority of CMV-associated TCR beta chains were reported as apparently HLA-restricted in a later analysis.

V lost 6 bases to trimming and J lost 2 bases, with 11 bases between them. The CDR3 spans 13 residues. Germline V gene data show CDR1 as SGHTA and CDR2 as FQGNSA. PCR was performed using 60 Vbeta and 13 Jbeta primers. The repertoire was sequenced with immunoSEQ multiplex PCR; TCRdb's copy has only in-frame clones and lacks some. Of approximately 76,000 clones in the sample, roughly two thirds were seen once. The receptor's source is a woman in her forties in good health and CMV-seropositive. Sequenced: PBMCs. This chain joins TRBV7-2 and TRBJ2-7; D uncertain. In DNA, the CDR3 is TGTGCCAGCAGTCGGTTCGAAGCCTACGAGCAGTACTTC. As protein: CASSRFEAYEQYF.